Listed here are 26 T cell receptor beta chains from one sample, sequenced in a study of OX40 agonist ivuxolimab in advanced cancers. Sequenced by immunoSEQ multiplex PCR; TCRdb stores in-frame clones only, minus some. The data show roughly 43,000 clones, with roughly 88% seen just once and roughly 56% held by the top ten. The specimen comprised CD4+ or CD8+ T cells sorted from blood, sampled in a trial of the OX40 agonist ivuxolimab. The source is an adult with an advanced solid tumor such as melanoma, head and neck, liver or kidney cancer.

The chain carries TRBV7-9 and TRBJ2-1; TRBD2 aligns across 8 bases. This CDR3 spans 16 amino acids. Germline values: CDR1 SEHNR, CDR2 FQNEAQ (reference sequence). The V and J ends lost 5 bases and 5 bases, in that order; junction bases with no gene match: 11. The CDR3 bases are TGTGCCAGCAGCCCCCTACTAGCGGTCTTTAACAATGAGCAGTTCTTC. Translating gives CASSPLLAVFNNEQFF.

The CDR3 coding sequence is TGTGCCAGCAGCGCGAATAGGGACAGACAAAACTATGGCTACACCTTC. This codes for CASSANRDRQNYGYTF. This chain connects TRBV9 to TRBJ1-2, with 7 bases identical to TRBD1. Germline V CDR1 and CDR2: SGDLS, YYNGEE. There are 16 residues in the CDR3. V lost 3 bases, J lost 2 bases, and 10 bases stayed unmatched.

The rearrangement uses TRBV7-6 and TRBJ2-1; 11 positions match TRBD2. This CDR3 spans 14 amino acids. V was pared by 5 bases and J by 10 bases, with 7 bases of the junction left unmatched. The germline V gene has CDR1 SGHVS and CDR2 FNYEAQ. This chain's CDR3 is CASSLGVAGGEQFF. Written as DNA, the CDR3 is TGTGCCAGCAGCCTCGGGGTAGCGGGAGGGGAGCAGTTCTTC. The complete variable domain, with remaining parts taken from reference TRBV7-6 and TRBJ2-1, reads GAGVSQSPRYKVTKRGQDVALRCDPISGHVSLYWYRQALGQGPEFLTYFNYEAQQDKSGLPNDRFSAERPEGSISTLTIQRTEQRDSAMYRCASSLGVAGGEQFFGPGTRLTVL.

This CDR3 reads CASSFLGGAGENEQFF. The CDR3, as DNA: TGTGCCAGCAGTTTCCTTGGAGGAGCGGGAGAAAATGAGCAGTTCTTC. V and J are TRBV6-6 and TRBJ2-1; 8 bases are a match to TRBD2. Germline loops: CDR1 MNHNY, CDR2 SVGAGI (reference sequence). The CDR3 length is 16 residues. The ends lost 4 bases at V and 7 bases at J; junction bases unmatched: 12.

The chain recombines TRBV19 with TRBJ1-5, with a weak D call TRBD1 (5 bases). CDR1 LNHDA and CDR2 SQIVND come from the germline V gene (reference sequence). This CDR3 has 16 residues. The V and J ends lost 5 bases and 6 bases respectively, with 20 bases between them. The chain's CDR3 is CASSGSYDQGRQPQHF. The CDR3 region has the DNA TGTGCCAGTAGTGGGAGTTATGACCAGGGCCGTCAGCCCCAGCATTTT.

V usage is TRBV5-6 and J usage is TRBJ2-3; TRBD1 aligns across 8 bases. Germline values: CDR1 SGHDT, CDR2 YYEEEE. After removal of 0 bases from V and 4 bases from J, the junction contained 7 bases not matched to a gene. The CDR3 runs to 16 residues. The CDR3 bases are TGTGCCAGCAGCTTGGATCAGGGGGCATTTGCAGATACGCAGTATTTT. This sequence encodes CASSLDQGAFADTQYF.

This chain uses TRBV28 with TRBJ2-1, with 10 bases lining up with TRBD1. With V trimmed by 7 bases and J by 7 bases, 4 bases remained unmatched. Germline V gives CDR1 MDHEN, CDR2 SYDVKM. The CDR3 totals 13 residues. CDR3 DNA sequence: TGTGCCAGCACACCGGGACAGGGGAATGAGCAGTTCTTC. Protein sequence: CASTPGQGNEQFF.

This clone was recorded a few times. The V and J genes are TRBV5-5 and TRBJ1-1, with no clear D. Trimming removed 3 bases from V and 4 bases from J, with 13 bases in between. Per germline, CDR1 SGHKS and CDR2 YYEKEE (reference sequence). CDR3 length: 14 residues. As DNA, the CDR3 is TGTGCCAGCAGCTCCGACCAGACGTCCACTGAAGCTTTCTTT. This gives the protein CASSSDQTSTEAFF. The full variable domain, rest sourced from reference TRBV5-5 and TRBJ1-1, is DAGVTQSPTHLIKTRGQQVTLRCSPISGHKSVSWYQQVLGQGPQFIFQYYEKEERGRGNFPDRFSARQFPNYSSELNVNALLLGDSALYLCASSSDQTSTEAFFGQGTRLTVV.

The V call is TRBV5-4, the J call TRBJ2-5; D call uncertain. Trimming stripped 4 bases from V and 7 bases from J, with 11 bases between. The CDR3 is made up of 12 amino acids. The germline V gene encodes CDR1 SGHNT and CDR2 YYREEE (reference sequence). The CDR3 nucleotides read TGTGCCAGCAGCCCCGGGCCGGGGACCCAGTACTTC. Amino acid sequence: CASSPGPGTQYF.

This chain connects TRBV28 to TRBJ1-1, with TRBD1 identical over 7 bases. The CDR3 extends over 16 amino acids. Germline CDR1 and CDR2: MDHEN and SYDVKM. J was trimmed by 1 base and V by 5 bases; bases with no gene match: 10. CDR3 in amino acids: CASSETGDRSNTEAFF. In DNA form, the CDR3 reads TGTGCCAGCAGTGAAACAGGGGACCGATCGAACACTGAAGCTTTCTTT.

The rearrangement links TRBV10-2 to TRBJ1-1; a possible D gene is TRBD1 (5 bases). Trimming pared 6 bases from V and 1 base from J, leaving 9 bases between. Germline V gene lookup returns CDR1 WSHSY and CDR2 SAAADI. This CDR3 comprises 13 residues. The CDR3 is CASRPDRNTEAFF. The CDR3 DNA reads as TGCGCCAGCAGACCCGACAGGAACACTGAAGCTTTCTTT.

The chain carries TRBV9 and TRBJ2-1; TRBD1 aligns across 9 bases. J gave up 3 bases and V 3 bases, and 4 bases lay outside the gene matches. There are 15 residues in the CDR3. Germline V gene data show CDR1 as SGDLS and CDR2 as YYNGEE. In DNA form, the CDR3 reads TGTGCCAGCAGCGCCCCGGGACAGGGCTACAATGAGCAGTTCTTC. As protein: CASSAPGQGYNEQFF.

This clone was seen once. The chain is built from TRBV7-9 and TRBJ2-1; D is unclear. This CDR3 has 13 residues. V lost 3 bases and J lost 10, with 13 bases in between. From germline, CDR1 is SEHNR and CDR2 FQNEAQ (reference sequence). CDR3 loop: CASSLQVEGEQFF. As DNA, the CDR3 is TGTGCCAGCAGCTTGCAAGTAGAAGGAGAGCAGTTCTTC.

V is TRBV6-5 and J is TRBJ2-7; D is ambiguous. V lost 1 base, J lost 0 bases, and 7 bases lay in between. Germline CDR1 and CDR2: MNHEY and SVGAGI. The CDR3 sequence is 14 residues long. The DNA for the CDR3 is TGTGCCAGCAGTTACTACCCGAGCTCCTACGAGCAGTACTTC. Translated, it gives CASSYYPSSYEQYF.

This chain uses TRBV4-2 with TRBJ1-6; D call uncertain. Germline-derived CDR1 and CDR2 are LGHNA and YNFKEQ. The ends were cut back, 0 bases at V and 4 bases at J, with 13 bases in the middle. The CDR3 has 17 amino acids. The CDR3 nucleotides are TGTGCCAGCAGCCAAGATACGGGCGCCGGTTATAATTCACCCCTCCACTTT. As protein: CASSQDTGAGYNSPLHF.

V gene TRBV7-9 combines with J gene TRBJ1-3, with D unresolved. Trimming cost V 1 base and J 6 bases, with 7 bases left between them. This CDR3 is 13 amino acids long. Germline V gives CDR1 SEHNR, CDR2 FQNEAQ (reference sequence). CDR3 nucleotide sequence: TGTGCCAGCAGCTTAGGTACAGCAAACACCATATATTTT. It encodes CASSLGTANTIYF. Supplemented by reference TRBV7-9 and TRBJ1-3, the full variable domain reads DTGVSQNPRHKITKRGQNVTFRCDPISEHNRLYWYRQTLGQGPEFLTYFQNEAQLEKSRLLSDRFSAERPKGSFSTLEIQRTEQGDSAMYLCASSLGTANTIYFGEGSWLTVV.

The chain joins TRBV4-2 to TRBJ2-7; 10 nucleotides line up with TRBD2. V was clipped by 0 bases and J by 3 bases; unmatched bases: 5. Germline V CDR1 and CDR2: LGHNA, YNFKEQ. The CDR3 is made up of 16 amino acids. CDR3 in amino acids: CASSQEEASGSYEQYF. The CDR3 DNA sequence: TGTGCCAGCAGCCAAGAAGAGGCTAGCGGGAGCTACGAGCAGTACTTC.

The chain carries TRBV7-3 and TRBJ2-5; D uncertain. The germline gives CDR1 SGHTA, CDR2 FQGTGA. V lost 2 bases, J lost 5 bases, and 9 bases lay in between. This CDR3 contains 13 residues. CDR3 bases: TGTGCCAGCAGCTTATGGCGGTCGGAGACCCAGTACTTC. As protein: CASSLWRSETQYF.

This sequence joins TRBV29-1 and TRBJ2-3; TRBD2 aligns across 8 bases. Germline-derived CDR1 and CDR2 are SQVTM and ANQGSEA. The ends lost 3 bases at V and 9 bases at J; junction bases unmatched: 11. The CDR3 spans 14 residues. The CDR3 spells CSVEDGTSGGTQYF. The CDR3 DNA is TGCAGCGTTGAGGACGGGACCTCGGGAGGGACGCAGTATTTT.

The V gene is TRBV11-2, the J gene TRBJ1-1, with D possibly being TRBD1 (6 bases). This CDR3 spans 14 amino acids. CDR1 and CDR2 from the germline V gene are SGHAT and FQNNGV. Trimming cost V 5 bases and J 6 bases, with 16 bases left between them. In DNA, the CDR3 is TGTGCCAGCAGCGGGGCAGGGGCGGGGGCTGAAGCTTTCTTT. It yields the protein CASSGAGAGAEAFF.

The chain recombines TRBV6-4 with TRBJ1-3; D is ambiguous. CDR3 size: 12 residues. Germline V CDR1 and CDR2: MRHNA, SNTAGT. Trimming removed 9 bases at V and 6 bases at J, with 12 bases between. CDR3 bases: TGTGCCAGGCACGGGGAGGAAAACACCATATATTTT. Residues: CARHGEENTIYF.

V and J are TRBV6-1 and TRBJ2-3, with 9 bases matching TRBD2. The CDR3 has 15 amino acids. Trimming at V came to 6 bases and at J to 3 bases, leaving 7 bases not matched to a gene. Germline CDR1 is MNHNS and CDR2 is SASEGT. The CDR3 region has the DNA TGTGCCAGCAGACTAGCGGGTTATGAGACAGATACGCAGTATTTT. This gives the protein CASRLAGYETDTQYF.

This clone was observed a handful of times. This chain connects TRBV7-8 to TRBJ1-5; tentatively, D is TRBD1 (6 bases). V was shortened by 5 bases and J by 4 bases, with 18 bases between the two germline ends. The CDR3 is 16 residues long. Germline lookup yields CDR1 SGHVS and CDR2 FQNEAQ. The CDR3 DNA sequence: TGTGCCAGCAGCATACGAAGCAGGGGCGAGAATCAGCCCCAGCATTTT. This sequence encodes CASSIRSRGENQPQHF.

This clone was seen at least ten times. The chain has TRBV5-7 and TRBJ2-7, with 11 bases matching TRBD2. TRBV5-7 is designated an ORF whose function remains uncertain. J was trimmed by 0 bases and V by 7 bases; bases with no gene match: 6. This CDR3 contains 15 residues. CDR3 sequence reads: CASGSGRAVSYEQYF. CDR3 DNA: TGTGCCAGCGGTAGCGGGAGGGCCGTCTCCTACGAGCAGTACTTC.

The J gene is TRBJ2-2, the V gene TRBV5-1; 7 nucleotides align to TRBD2. Germline V gene lookup returns CDR1 SGHRS and CDR2 YFSETQ. The CDR3 is 16 residues long. Trimming took 4 bases from V and 1 from J; bases not matched to a gene: 7. CDR3 region: CASSLSGAKNTGELFF. Written as DNA, the CDR3 is TGCGCCAGCAGCCTGAGCGGGGCGAAGAACACCGGGGAGCTGTTTTTT.

A single count supports this clone. The J gene is TRBJ2-3, the V gene TRBV7-2; D unclear. Germline values: CDR1 SGHTA, CDR2 FQGNSA. The V and J ends lost 0 bases and 0 bases respectively, with 7 bases between them. CDR3 size: 15 residues. The CDR3 sequence: CASSLAGWSTDTQYF. The CDR3 DNA reads TGTGCCAGCAGCTTAGCCGGCTGGAGCACAGATACGCAGTATTTT.